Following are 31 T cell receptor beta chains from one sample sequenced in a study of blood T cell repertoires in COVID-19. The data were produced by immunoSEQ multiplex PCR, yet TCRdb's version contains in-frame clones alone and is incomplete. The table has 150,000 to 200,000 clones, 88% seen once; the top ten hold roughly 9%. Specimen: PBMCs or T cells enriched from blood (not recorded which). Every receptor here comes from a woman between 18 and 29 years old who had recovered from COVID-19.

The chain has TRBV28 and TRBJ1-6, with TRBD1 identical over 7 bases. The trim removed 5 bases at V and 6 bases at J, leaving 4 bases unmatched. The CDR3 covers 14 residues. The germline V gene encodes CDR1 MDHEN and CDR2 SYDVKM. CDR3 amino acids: CASSTRDSNSPLHF. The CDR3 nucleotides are TGTGCCAGCAGTACCCGGGACAGTAATTCACCCCTCCACTTT.

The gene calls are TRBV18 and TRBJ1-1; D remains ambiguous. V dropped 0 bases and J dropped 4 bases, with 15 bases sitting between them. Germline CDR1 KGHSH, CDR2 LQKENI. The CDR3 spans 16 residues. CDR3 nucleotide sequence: TGTGCCAGCTCACCACCGTATCCAGAGGCTTTCACTGAAGCTTTCTTT. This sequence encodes CASSPPYPEAFTEAFF.

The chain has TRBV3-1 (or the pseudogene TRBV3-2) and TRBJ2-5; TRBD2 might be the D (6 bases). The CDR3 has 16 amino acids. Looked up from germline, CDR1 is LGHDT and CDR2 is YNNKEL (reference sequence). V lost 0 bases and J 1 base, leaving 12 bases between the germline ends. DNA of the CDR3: TGTGCCAGCAGCCAAGATTGGAGTAGCGGCCAAGAGACCCAGTACTTC. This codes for CASSQDWSSGQETQYF.

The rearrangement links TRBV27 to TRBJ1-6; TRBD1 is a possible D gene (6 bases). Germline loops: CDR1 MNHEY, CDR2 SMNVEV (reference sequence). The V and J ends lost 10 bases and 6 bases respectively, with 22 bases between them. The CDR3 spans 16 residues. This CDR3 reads CATRGRGSSSNSPLHF. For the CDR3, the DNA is TGTGCCACCAGGGGCAGGGGCTCTAGCAGTAATTCACCCCTCCACTTT.

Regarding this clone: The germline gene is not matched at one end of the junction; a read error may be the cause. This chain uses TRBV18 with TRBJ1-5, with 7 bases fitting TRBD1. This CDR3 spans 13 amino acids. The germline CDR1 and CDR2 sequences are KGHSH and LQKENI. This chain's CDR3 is CASSPDRVDPRDF. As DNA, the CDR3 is TGTGCCAGCTCTCCCGACAGGGTGGACCCCAGGGATTTT. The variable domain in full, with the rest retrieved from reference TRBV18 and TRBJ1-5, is NAGVMQNPRHLVRRRGQEARLRCSPMKGHSHVYWYRQLPEEGLKFMVYLQKENIIDESGMPKERFSAEFPKEGPSILRIQQVVRGDSAAYFCASSPDRVDPRDFGDGTRLSIL.

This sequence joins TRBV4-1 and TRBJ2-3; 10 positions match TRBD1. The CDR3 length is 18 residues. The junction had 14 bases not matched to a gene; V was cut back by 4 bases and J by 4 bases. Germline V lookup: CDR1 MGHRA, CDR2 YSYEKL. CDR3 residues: CASSPYPGQGGVADTQYF. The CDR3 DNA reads TGCGCCAGCAGCCCCTACCCCGGACAGGGGGGTGTTGCAGATACGCAGTATTTT.

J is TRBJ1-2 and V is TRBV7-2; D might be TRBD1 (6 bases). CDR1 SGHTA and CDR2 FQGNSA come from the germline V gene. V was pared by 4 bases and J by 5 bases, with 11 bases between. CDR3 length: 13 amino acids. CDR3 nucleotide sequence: TGTGCCAGCAGCTCCAGTCAGGGGTATGGCTACACCTTC. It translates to CASSSSQGYGYTF.

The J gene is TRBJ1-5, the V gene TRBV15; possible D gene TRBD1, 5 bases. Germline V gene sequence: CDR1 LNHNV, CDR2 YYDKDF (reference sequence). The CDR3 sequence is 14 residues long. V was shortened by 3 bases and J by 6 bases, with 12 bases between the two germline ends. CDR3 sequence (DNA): TGTGCCACCAGCAGGGAGGGGTACGGTCAGCCCCAGCATTTT. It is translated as CATSREGYGQPQHF. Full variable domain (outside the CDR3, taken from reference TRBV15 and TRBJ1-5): DAMVIQNPRYQVTQFGKPVTLSCSQTLNHNVMYWYQQKSSQAPKLLFHYYDKDFNNEADTPDNFQSRRPNTSFCFLDIRSPGLGDTAMYLCATSREGYGQPQHFGDGTRLSIL.

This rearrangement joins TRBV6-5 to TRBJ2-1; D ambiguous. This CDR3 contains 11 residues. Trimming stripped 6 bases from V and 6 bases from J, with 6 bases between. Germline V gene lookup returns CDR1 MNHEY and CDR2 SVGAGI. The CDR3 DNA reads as TGTGCCAGCAGCCTTCGCAATGAGCAGTTCTTC. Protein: CASSLRNEQFF.

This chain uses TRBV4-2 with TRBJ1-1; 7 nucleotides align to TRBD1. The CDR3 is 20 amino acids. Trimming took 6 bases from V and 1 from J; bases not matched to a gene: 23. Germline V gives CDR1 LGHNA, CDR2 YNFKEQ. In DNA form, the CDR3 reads TGTGCCAGCAGTCCACTAACGCCATTAGGGGGCGCGGGTAGGAACACTGAAGCTTTCTTT. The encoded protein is CASSPLTPLGGAGRNTEAFF.

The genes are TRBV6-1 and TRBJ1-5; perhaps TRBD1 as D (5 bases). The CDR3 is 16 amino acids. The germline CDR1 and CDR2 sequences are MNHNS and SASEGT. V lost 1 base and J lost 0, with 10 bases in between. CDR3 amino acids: CASSEGGPYSNQPQHF. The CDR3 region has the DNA TGTGCCAGCAGTGAAGGGGGCCCGTATAGCAATCAGCCCCAGCATTTT.

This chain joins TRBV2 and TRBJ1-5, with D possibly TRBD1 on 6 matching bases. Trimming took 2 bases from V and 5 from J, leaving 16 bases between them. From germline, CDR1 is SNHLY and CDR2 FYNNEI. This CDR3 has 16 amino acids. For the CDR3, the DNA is TGTGCCAGCAGTGAATTGGGGGGGGCCCCCGATCAGCCCCAGCATTTT. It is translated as CASSELGGAPDQPQHF.

CDR3 coding DNA: TGTGCCAGCAGCGTAGCTGGGACTAGCGGGAGAAGCACAGATACGCAGTATTTT. Translating gives CASSVAGTSGRSTDTQYF. This chain joins TRBV9 and TRBJ2-3; 14 nucleotides agree with TRBD2. There are 18 residues in the CDR3. Looked up from germline, CDR1 is SGDLS and CDR2 is YYNGEE. V shed 0 bases and J 0 bases; nucleotides not matched to a gene: 3.

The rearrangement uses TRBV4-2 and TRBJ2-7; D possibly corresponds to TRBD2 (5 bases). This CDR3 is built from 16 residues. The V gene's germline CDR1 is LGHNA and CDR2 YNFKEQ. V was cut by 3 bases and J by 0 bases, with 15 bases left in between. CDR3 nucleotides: TGTGCCAGCAGCCAGGAGGCCGGACTTAGCTCCTACGAGCAGTACTTC. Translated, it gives CASSQEAGLSSYEQYF.

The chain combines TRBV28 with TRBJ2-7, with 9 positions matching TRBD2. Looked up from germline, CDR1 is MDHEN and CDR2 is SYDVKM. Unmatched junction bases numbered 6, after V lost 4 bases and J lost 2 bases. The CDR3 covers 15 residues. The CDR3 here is CASSSLAGSTYEQYF. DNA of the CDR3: TGTGCCAGCAGTTCGCTAGCGGGGTCTACCTACGAGCAGTACTTC.

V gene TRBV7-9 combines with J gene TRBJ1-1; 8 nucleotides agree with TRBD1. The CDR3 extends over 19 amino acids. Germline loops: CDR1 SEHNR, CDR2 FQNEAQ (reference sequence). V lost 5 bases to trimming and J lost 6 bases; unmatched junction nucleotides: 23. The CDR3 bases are TGTGCCAGCAGCCCCCACAAACCAGGACAGGGCTTACACCCCTCTGAAGCTTTCTTT. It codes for CASSPHKPGQGLHPSEAFF.

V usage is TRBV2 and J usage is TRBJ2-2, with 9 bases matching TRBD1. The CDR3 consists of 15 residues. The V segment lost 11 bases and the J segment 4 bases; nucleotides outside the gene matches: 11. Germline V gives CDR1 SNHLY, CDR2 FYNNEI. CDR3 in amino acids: CAGRGQGLSTGELFF. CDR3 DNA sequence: TGTGCCGGTAGGGGACAGGGTCTTTCCACCGGGGAGCTGTTTTTT.

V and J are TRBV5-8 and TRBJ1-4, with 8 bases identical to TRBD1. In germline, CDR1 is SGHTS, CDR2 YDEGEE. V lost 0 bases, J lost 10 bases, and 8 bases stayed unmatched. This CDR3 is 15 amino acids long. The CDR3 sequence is CASSLVRDTGGKLFF. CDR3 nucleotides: TGTGCCAGCAGCTTGGTGAGGGACACAGGGGGAAAACTGTTTTTT.

CDR3: CASSLSIRGVYSGYEQYF. The CDR3 nucleotides are TGTGCCAGCAGTTTATCCATCAGGGGAGTTTACAGCGGCTACGAGCAGTACTTC. The gene calls are TRBV28 and TRBJ2-7, with a tentative D call TRBD1 (6 bases). Germline V gene data show CDR1 as MDHEN and CDR2 as SYDVKM. V gave up 1 base and J gave up 3 bases, with 22 bases separating them. CDR3 size: 18 residues.

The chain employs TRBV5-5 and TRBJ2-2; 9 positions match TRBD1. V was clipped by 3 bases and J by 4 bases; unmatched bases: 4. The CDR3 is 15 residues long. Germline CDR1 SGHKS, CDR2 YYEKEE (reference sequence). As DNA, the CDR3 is TGTGCCAGCAGCTACAGGGGGCAGAGCACCGGGGAGCTGTTTTTT. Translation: CASSYRGQSTGELFF.

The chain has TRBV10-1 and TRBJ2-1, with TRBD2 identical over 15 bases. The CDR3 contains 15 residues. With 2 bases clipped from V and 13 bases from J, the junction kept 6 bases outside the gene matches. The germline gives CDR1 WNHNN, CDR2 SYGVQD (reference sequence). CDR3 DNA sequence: TGCGCCAGCAGTGAGCCGGGACTAGCGGGAGGTTTCCAGTTCTTC. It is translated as CASSEPGLAGGFQFF.

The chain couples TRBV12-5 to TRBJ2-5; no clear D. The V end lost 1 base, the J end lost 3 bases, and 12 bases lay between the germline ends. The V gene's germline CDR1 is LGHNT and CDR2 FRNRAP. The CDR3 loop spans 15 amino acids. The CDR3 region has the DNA TGTGCTAGTGGTTTGGGGCAGGCTCTTAAAGAGACCCAGTACTTC. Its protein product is CASGLGQALKETQYF.

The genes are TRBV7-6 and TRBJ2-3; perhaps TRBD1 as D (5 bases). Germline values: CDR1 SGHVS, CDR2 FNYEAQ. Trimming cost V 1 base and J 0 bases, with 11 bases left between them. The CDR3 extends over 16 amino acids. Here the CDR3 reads CASSLGQLSSTDTQYF. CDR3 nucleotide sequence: TGTGCCAGCAGCTTAGGACAGCTCTCTAGCACAGATACGCAGTATTTT. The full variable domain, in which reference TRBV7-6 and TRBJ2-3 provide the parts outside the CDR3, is GAGVSQSPRYKVTKRGQDVALRCDPISGHVSLYWYRQALGQGPEFLTYFNYEAQQDKSGLPNDRFSAERPEGSISTLTIQRTEQRDSAMYRCASSLGQLSSTDTQYFGPGTRLTVL.

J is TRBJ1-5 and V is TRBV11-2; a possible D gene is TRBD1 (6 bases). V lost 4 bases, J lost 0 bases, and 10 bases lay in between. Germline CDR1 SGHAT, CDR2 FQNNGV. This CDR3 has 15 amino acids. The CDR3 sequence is CASSSGDHSNQPQHF. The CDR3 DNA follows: TGTGCCAGCAGCTCAGGGGACCATAGCAATCAGCCCCAGCATTTT.

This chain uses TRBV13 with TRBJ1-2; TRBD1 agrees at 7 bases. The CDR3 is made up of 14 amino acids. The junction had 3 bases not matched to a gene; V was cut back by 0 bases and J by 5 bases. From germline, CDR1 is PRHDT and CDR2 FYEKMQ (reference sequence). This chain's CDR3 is CASSLGSRGYGYTF. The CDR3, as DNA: TGTGCCAGCAGCTTAGGATCCAGGGGGTATGGCTACACCTTC.

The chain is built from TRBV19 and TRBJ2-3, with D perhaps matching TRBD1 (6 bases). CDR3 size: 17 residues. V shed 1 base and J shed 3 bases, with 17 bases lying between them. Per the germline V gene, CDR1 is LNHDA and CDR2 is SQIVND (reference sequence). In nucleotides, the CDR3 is TGTGCCAGTAGTATAGCTCAGGGGTTAAGGGGGACAGATACGCAGTATTTT. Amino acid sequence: CASSIAQGLRGTDTQYF. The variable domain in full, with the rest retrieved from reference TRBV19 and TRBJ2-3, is DGGITQSPKYLFRKEGQNVTLSCEQNLNHDAMYWYRQDPGQGLRLIYYSQIVNDFQKGDIAEGYSVSREKKESFPLTVTSAQKNPTAFYLCASSIAQGLRGTDTQYFGPGTRLTVL.

The DNA for the CDR3 is TGTGCCAGCAGCCTGCGAGCAGCGGGGGTCACCGGGGAGCTGTTTTTT. It encodes CASSLRAAGVTGELFF. V and J are TRBV4-2 and TRBJ2-2, with 8 bases lining up with TRBD2. Unmatched junction bases numbered 8, after V lost 4 bases and J lost 4 bases. The CDR3 sequence is 16 residues long. Per the germline V gene, CDR1 is LGHNA and CDR2 is YNFKEQ.

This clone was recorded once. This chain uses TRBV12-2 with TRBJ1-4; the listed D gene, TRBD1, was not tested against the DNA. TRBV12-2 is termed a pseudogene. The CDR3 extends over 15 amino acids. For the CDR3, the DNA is TGTGCAAGTCGCCAACCGGGACAGGGCGGTGAAAAACTGTTTTTT. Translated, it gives CASRQPGQGGEKLFF.

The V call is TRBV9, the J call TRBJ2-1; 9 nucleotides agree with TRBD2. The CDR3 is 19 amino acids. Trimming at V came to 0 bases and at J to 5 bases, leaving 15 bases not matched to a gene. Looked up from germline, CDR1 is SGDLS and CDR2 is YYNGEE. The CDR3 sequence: CASSVVVGSGRLWDNEQFF. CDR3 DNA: TGTGCCAGCAGCGTAGTTGTGGGTAGCGGGAGACTTTGGGACAATGAGCAGTTCTTC.

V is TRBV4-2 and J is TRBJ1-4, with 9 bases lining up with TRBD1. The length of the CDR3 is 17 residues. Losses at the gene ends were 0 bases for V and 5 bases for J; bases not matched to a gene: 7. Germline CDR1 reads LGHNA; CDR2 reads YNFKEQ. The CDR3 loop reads CASSQDFRTGENEKLFF. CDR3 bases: TGTGCCAGCAGCCAAGATTTTCGGACAGGGGAGAATGAAAAACTGTTTTTT.

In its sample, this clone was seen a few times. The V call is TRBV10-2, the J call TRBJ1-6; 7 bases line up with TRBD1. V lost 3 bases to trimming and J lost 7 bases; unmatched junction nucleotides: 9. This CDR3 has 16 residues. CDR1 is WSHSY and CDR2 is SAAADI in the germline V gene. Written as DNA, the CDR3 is TGCGCCAGCAGTGATGGGCCGGGACAGCCGAATTCACCCCTCCACTTT. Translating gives CASSDGPGQPNSPLHF.